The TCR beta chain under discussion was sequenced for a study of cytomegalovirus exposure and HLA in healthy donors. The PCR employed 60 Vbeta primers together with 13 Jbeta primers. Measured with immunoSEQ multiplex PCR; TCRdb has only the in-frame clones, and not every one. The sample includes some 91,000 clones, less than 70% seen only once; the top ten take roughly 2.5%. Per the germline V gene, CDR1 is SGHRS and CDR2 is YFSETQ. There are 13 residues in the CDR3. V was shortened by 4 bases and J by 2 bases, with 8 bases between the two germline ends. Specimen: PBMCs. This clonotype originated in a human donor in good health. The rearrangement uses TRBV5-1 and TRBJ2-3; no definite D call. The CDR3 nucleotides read TGCGCCAGCAGCCCTGACACCACAGATACGCAGTATTTT. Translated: CASSPDTTDTQYF.